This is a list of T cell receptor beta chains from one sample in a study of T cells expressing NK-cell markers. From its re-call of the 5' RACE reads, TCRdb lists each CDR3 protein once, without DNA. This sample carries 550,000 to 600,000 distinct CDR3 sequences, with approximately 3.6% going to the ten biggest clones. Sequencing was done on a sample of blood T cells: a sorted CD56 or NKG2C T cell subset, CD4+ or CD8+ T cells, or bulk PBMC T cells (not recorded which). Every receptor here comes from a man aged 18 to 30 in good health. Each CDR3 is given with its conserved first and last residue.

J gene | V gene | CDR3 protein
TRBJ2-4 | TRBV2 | CASSARLGKNIQYF
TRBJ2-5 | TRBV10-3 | CAISESRETIQETQYF
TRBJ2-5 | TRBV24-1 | CATSDSGAWTGWIEETQYF
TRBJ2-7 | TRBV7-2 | CASSITSGLTYEQYF
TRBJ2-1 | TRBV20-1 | CSATSGRAMDEQFF
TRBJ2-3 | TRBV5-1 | CASSSPKTRTLGRADTQYF
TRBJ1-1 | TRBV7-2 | CASSNQQKPAFF
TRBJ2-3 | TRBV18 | CASQGGASTDTQYF
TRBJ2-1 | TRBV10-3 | CAISPGTGSNEQFF
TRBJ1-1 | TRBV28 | CASSISGRTEAFF
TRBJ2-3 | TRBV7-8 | CASSLVPVTDTQYF
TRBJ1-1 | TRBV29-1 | CSVPAPGRSAEAFF
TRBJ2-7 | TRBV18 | CASSAAGGSYEQYF
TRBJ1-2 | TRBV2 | CASSESGGSHYGYTF
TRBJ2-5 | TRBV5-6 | CASSFGQRDRPQETQYF
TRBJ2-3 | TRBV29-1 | CSSPHSGSYGSTDTQYF
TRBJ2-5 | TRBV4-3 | CASSQGASFETQYF
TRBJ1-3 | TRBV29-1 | CSVGETTSGNTIYF
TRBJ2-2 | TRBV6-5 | CASSYFPPTTGELFF
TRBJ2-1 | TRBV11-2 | CASSLLVGQFF
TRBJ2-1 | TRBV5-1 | CASSLPGLANNEQFF
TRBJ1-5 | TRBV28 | CASSSTVFNQPQHF
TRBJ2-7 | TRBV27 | CASSFQGQGSLYEQYF
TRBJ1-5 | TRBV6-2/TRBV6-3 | CASSYAGRDQPQHF
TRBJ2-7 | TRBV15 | CATSRDILAGGYEQYF
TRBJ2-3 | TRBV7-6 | CASSSGPTDTQYF
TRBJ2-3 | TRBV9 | CASSPQPQGSSTDTQYF
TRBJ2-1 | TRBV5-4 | CASRSPYNEQFF
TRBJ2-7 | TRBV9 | CASSVEGTSPSYEQYF